Shown below are 7 T cell receptor beta chains from a single sample sequenced in a study of blood T cell repertoires in COVID-19 (dated by TCRdb to the early 2020s). Library method: the immunoSEQ multiplex PCR assay. As stored in TCRdb, this immuneACCESS dataset retains in-frame rearrangements with V and J assigned. A fraction of the clones does not appear; measured against another copy, unresolved V genes explain less than half of the discrepancy, and the remainder lacks a known reason. The sample records roughly 330,000 clones, about 90% of which are singletons. The ten largest account for approximately 5% of the sample. The sample comprised PBMCs or T cells enriched from blood (not recorded which). The receptors originated from a woman between 25 and 40 years old who had recovered from COVID-19.

The V gene is TRBV4-2, the J gene TRBJ2-3, with 7 bases fitting TRBD2. The length of the CDR3 is 16 residues. J lost 3 bases, V lost 5 bases, and 11 bases had no gene match. CDR1 and CDR2 from the germline V gene are LGHNA and YNFKEQ. The CDR3 reads CASSSAGGGETDTQYF. The CDR3 nucleotides are TGTGCCAGCAGCTCGGCAGGCGGGGGTGAAACAGATACGCAGTATTTT.

In its sample, this clone was seen a few times. Here the CDR3 reads CASSHFDRGSGELFF. As DNA, the CDR3 is TGTGCCAGCAGCCACTTCGACAGGGGTTCCGGGGAGCTGTTTTTT. The V call is TRBV3-1 (or the pseudogene TRBV3-2), the J call TRBJ2-2; 8 nucleotides match TRBD1. V was clipped by 3 bases and J by 6 bases; unmatched bases: 6. The CDR3 sequence is 15 residues long. Germline loops: CDR1 LGHDT, CDR2 YNNKEL (reference sequence).

The chain carries TRBV15 and TRBJ1-4, with 7 bases identical to TRBD1. Germline V gene sequence: CDR1 LNHNV, CDR2 YYDKDF (reference sequence). This CDR3 region has 14 residues. With V trimmed by 4 bases and J by 12 bases, 11 bases remained unmatched. CDR3 loop: CATSIRDSLGQLFF. In nucleotides, the CDR3 is TGTGCCACCAGCATAAGGGACAGCTTGGGTCAACTGTTTTTT.

This clone appeared a single time. The rearrangement joins TRBV6-5 to TRBJ2-2; 7 bases are a match to TRBD1. Germline loops: CDR1 MNHEY, CDR2 SVGAGI. The V segment lost 2 bases and the J segment 6 bases; nucleotides outside the gene matches: 0. This CDR3 has 13 residues. As DNA, the CDR3 is TGTGCCAGCAGTTACAGGGGGCCCGGGGAGCTGTTTTTT. Its protein product is CASSYRGPGELFF.

This chain connects TRBV4-2 to TRBJ1-5, with 8 bases fitting TRBD1. Trimming took 2 bases from V and 4 from J; bases not matched to a gene: 4. The length of the CDR3 is 15 residues. Germline-derived CDR1 and CDR2 are LGHNA and YNFKEQ. The CDR3 region is CASSQPGQGNQPQHF. CDR3 in DNA: TGTGCCAGCAGCCAACCTGGACAGGGAAATCAGCCCCAGCATTTT.

The chain links TRBV13 to TRBJ1-1, with 7 bases fitting TRBD1. This CDR3 comprises 13 residues. The trim removed 5 bases at V and 7 bases at J, leaving 7 bases unmatched. In germline, CDR1 is PRHDT, CDR2 FYEKMQ (reference sequence). The DNA of the CDR3 is TGTGCCAGCAGCGCGCCCGACAGGGTTGAAGCTTTCTTT. As protein: CASSAPDRVEAFF. The full variable domain, completed using reference TRBV13 and TRBJ1-1, is AAGVIQSPRHLIKEKRETATLKCYPIPRHDTVYWYQQGPGQDPQFLISFYEKMQSDKGSIPDRFSAQQFSDYHSELNMSSLELGDSALYFCASSAPDRVEAFFGQGTRLTVV.

This clone was recorded only once. This chain uses TRBV4-1 with TRBJ2-4; D is perhaps TRBD1 (6 bases). This CDR3 is built from 15 residues. Germline CDR1 reads MGHRA; CDR2 reads YSYEKL. V lost 4 bases and J lost 1, with 11 bases in between. The CDR3 nucleotides read TGCGCCAGCAGCCCCGGGACACGGGCCAAAAACATTCAGTACTTC. It yields the protein CASSPGTRAKNIQYF.